This TCR beta chain was identified in a study of blood T cell repertoires in COVID-19. Across the study: Italy, Spain and the United States were the sources of the convalescent and acute COVID-19 samples.

In the authors' workflow: Reference gene primer amplification gave nucleated cell count estimates. The protocol was immunoSEQ multiplex PCR, while the TCRdb copy is restricted to in-frame clones and leaves out a portion. Clone size and V and J calls were adopted from that table, with D and trimming inferred from the DNA. The table records more than 20,000 clones, around four fifths of them present only once. Germline V gives CDR1 MGHRA, CDR2 YSYEKL. This CDR3 region has 14 residues. With V trimmed by 0 bases and J by 4 bases, 1 base remained unmatched. The TCR sequence derives from a man at least 80 years old with active or convalescent COVID-19. The gene calls are TRBV4-1 and TRBJ2-5, with 8 bases identical to TRBD1. Sample: peripheral blood. The CDR3 region has the DNA TGCGCCAGCAGCCAAGAGGACAGGGCAGAGACCCAGTACTTC. This codes for CASSQEDRAETQYF.